Listed below are T cell receptor beta chains from one sample, sequenced in a study of blood T cell repertoires in COVID-19. Here immunoSEQ multiplex PCR was the method, and the copy in TCRdb shows in-frame clones only, minus some. The sample shows more than 45,000 clones, 86% of them seen only once. The specimen was peripheral blood. Receptors were obtained from an older man with acute or convalescent COVID-19. Both conserved end residues are part of each CDR3. The order of the fields is D gene, J gene, V gene, clone size, CDR3 protein, CDR3 DNA. D genes are given only for firm matches. Size is omitted from some rows. Given values are once, few, many or a class for expanded clones.

>NA|TRBJ2-5|TRBV11-3|NA
CASSSRGAQETQYF
TGTGCCAGCAGCTCTCGGGGGGCACAAGAGACCCAGTACTTC
>NA|TRBJ2-2|TRBV6-5|few
CASSHRETGELFF
TGTGCCAGCAGTCACAGGGAAACCGGGGAGCTGTTTTTT
>NA|TRBJ1-5|TRBV14|NA
CASSQVQGQPQHF
TGTGCCAGCAGCCAAGTACAGGGCCAGCCCCAGCATTTT
>NA|TRBJ1-5|TRBV28|NA
CASRSTGQTRLQHF
TGTGCCAGCAGATCAACGGGACAAACCCGGCTCCAGCATTTT
>TRBD1|TRBJ2-7|TRBV6-4|NA
CANPDRAVTFFSYEQYF
TGTGCCAATCCGGACAGGGCTGTCACTTTCTTCTCCTACGAGCAGTACTTC
>NA|TRBJ1-3|TRBV12-3/TRBV12-4|NA
CASRLAGGNTIYF
TGTGCCAGCAGGTTGGCTGGTGGAAACACCATATATTTT
>NA|TRBJ2-1|TRBV19|NA
CASSIDRLQGNEQFF
TGTGCCAGTAGTATCGACCGACTGCAGGGTAATGAGCAGTTCTTC
>TRBD2|TRBJ2-5|TRBV27|NA
CASSFLASGKQETQYF
TGTGCCAGCAGTTTCCTGGCTAGCGGCAAACAAGAGACCCAGTACTTC
>TRBD1|TRBJ1-4|TRBV3-1/TRBV3-2|once
CASSRQGIANEKLFF
TGTGCCAGCAGCCGACAGGGTATAGCTAATGAAAAACTGTTTTTT
>NA|TRBJ1-2|TRBV5-1|NA
CASSPTDPGVTTF
TGCGCCAGCAGCCCAACCGACCCTGGAGTAACGACCTTC
>NA|TRBJ2-6|TRBV5-5|NA
CASSFQQGGGANVLTF
TGTGCCAGCAGCTTCCAACAGGGCGGTGGGGCCAACGTCCTGACTTTC
>TRBD1|TRBJ2-7|TRBV7-2|NA
CASSKGPDRGLIKYF
TGTGCCAGCAGCAAGGGGCCGGACAGGGGATTAATAAAGTACTTC
>NA|TRBJ2-1|TRBV4-1|NA
CASSQDSRRRDYEQFF
TGCGCCAGCAGCCAAGATTCCAGGAGACGGGATTATGAGCAGTTCTTC
>NA|TRBJ1-2|TRBV4-3|NA
CASSQDTGNYGYTF
TGCGCCAGCAGCCAAGATACGGGGAACTATGGCTACACCTTC
>TRBD1|TRBJ2-3|TRBV27|NA
CASSSRTGCTDTQYF
TGTGCCAGCAGTTCAAGGACAGGGTGCACAGATACGCAGTATTTT
>NA|TRBJ2-2|TRBV2|large
CASSVRQIADTGELFF
TGTGCCAGCAGCGTAAGACAGATTGCCGACACCGGGGAGCTGTTTTTT
>NA|TRBJ1-5|TRBV4-3|NA
CASSQGAPQHF
TGCGCCAGCAGCCAAGGGGCGCCCCAGCATTTT